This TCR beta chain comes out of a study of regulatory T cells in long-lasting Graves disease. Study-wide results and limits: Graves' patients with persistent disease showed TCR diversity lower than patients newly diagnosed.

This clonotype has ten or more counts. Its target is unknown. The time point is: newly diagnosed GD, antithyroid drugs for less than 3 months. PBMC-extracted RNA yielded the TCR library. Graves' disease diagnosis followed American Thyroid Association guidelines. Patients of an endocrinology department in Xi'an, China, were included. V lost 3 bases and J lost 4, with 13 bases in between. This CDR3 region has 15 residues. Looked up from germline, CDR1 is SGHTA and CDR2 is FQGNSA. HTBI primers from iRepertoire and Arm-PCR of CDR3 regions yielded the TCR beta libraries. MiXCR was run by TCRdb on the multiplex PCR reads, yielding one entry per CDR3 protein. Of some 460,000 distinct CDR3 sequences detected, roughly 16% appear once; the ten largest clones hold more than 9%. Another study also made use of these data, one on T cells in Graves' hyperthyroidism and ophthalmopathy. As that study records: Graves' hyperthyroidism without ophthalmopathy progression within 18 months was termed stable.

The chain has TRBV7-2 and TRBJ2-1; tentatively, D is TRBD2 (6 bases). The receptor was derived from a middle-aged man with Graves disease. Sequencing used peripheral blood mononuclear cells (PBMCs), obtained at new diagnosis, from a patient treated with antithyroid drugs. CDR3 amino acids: CASSFRETLYNEQFF. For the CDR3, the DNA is TGTGCCAGCAGCTTCCGGGAGACACTTTACAATGAGCAGTTCTTC.